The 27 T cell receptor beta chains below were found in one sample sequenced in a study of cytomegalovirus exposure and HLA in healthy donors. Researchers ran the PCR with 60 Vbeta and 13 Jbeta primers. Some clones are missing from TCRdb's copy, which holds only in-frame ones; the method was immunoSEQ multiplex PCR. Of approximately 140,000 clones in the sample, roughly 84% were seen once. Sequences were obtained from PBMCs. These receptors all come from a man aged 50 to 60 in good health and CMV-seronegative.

The CDR3: CAISPSSGDNEQFF. CDR3 in DNA: TGTGCCATCAGTCCGAGCAGCGGGGACAATGAGCAGTTCTTC. This chain joins TRBV10-3 and TRBJ2-1; 7 nucleotides align to TRBD2. The CDR3 contains 14 residues. Losses at the gene ends were 5 bases for V and 5 bases for J; bases not matched to a gene: 6. Germline lookup yields CDR1 ENHRY and CDR2 SYGVKD.

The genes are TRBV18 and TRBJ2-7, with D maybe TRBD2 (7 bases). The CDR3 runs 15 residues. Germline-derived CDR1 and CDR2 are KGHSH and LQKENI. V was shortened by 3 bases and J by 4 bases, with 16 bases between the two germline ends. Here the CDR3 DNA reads TGTGCCAGCTCACCTAGGCAAGGGGGGGAGTACGAGCAGTACTTC. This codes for CASSPRQGGEYEQYF.

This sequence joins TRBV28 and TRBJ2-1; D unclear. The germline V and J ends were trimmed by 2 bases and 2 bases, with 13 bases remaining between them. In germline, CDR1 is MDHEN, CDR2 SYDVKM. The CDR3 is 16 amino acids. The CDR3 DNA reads TGTGCCAGCAGTTTACATGACACCTCGCCCTACAATGAGCAGTTCTTC. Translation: CASSLHDTSPYNEQFF.

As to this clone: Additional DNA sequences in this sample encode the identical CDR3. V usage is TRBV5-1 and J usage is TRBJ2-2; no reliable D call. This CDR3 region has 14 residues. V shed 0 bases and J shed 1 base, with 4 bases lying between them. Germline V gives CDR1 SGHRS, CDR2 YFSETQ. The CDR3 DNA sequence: TGCGCCAGCAGCTTGGGAGGGAACACCGGGGAGCTGTTTTTT. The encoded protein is CASSLGGNTGELFF.

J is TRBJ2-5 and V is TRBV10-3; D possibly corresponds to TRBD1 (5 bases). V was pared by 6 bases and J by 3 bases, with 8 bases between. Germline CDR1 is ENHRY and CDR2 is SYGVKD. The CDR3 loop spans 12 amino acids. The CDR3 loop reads CAIRSDKETQYF. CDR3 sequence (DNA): TGTGCCATCAGATCGGACAAAGAGACCCAGTACTTC.

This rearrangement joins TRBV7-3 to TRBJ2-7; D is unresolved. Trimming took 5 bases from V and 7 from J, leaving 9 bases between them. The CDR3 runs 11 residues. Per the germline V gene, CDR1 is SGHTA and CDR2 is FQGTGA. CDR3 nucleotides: TGTGCCAGCAGCCGCAGGTGGGAGCAGTACTTC. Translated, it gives CASSRRWEQYF.

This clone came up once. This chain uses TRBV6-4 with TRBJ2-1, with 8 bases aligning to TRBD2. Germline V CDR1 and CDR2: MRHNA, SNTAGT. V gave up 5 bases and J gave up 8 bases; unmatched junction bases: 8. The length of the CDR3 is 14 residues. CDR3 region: CASSLGGAWDEQFF. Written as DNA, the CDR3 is TGTGCCAGCAGTCTCGGGGGGGCCTGGGATGAGCAGTTCTTC.

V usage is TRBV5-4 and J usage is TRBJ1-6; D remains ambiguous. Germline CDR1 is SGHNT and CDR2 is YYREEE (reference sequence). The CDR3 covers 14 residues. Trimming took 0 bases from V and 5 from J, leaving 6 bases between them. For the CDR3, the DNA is TGTGCCAGCAGCTTGGAACTTAATAATTCACCCCTCCACTTT. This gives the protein CASSLELNNSPLHF.

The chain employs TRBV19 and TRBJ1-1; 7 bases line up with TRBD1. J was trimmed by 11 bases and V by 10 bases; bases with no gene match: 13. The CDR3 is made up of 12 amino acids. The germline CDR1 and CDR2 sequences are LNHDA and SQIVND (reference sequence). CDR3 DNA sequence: TGTGCCACGGGGGGGTCAGGGGGTGTTGCTTTCTTT. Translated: CATGGSGGVAFF.

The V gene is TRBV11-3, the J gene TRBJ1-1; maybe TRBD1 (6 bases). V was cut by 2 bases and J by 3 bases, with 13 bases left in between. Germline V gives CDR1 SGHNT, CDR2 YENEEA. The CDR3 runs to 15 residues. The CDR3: CASSLRAGADTEAFF. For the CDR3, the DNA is TGTGCCAGCAGCTTACGGGCAGGGGCCGACACTGAAGCTTTCTTT.

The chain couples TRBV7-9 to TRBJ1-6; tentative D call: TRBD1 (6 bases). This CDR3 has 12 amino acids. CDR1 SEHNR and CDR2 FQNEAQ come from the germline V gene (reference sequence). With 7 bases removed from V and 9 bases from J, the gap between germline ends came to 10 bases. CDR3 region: CASNTGSSPLHF. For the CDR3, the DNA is TGTGCCAGCAACACAGGGAGTTCACCCCTCCACTTT.

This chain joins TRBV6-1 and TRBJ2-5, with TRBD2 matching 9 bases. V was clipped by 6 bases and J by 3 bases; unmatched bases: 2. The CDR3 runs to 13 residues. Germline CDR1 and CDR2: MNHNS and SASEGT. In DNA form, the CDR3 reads TGTGCCAGCAGAGTAGCGGGGGAAGAGACCCAGTACTTC. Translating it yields CASRVAGEETQYF.

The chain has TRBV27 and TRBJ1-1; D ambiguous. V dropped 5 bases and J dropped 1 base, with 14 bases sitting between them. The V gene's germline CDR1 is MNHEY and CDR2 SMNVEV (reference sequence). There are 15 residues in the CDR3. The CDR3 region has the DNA TGTGCCAGCAGTCCAACCAGTCTTTCGAACACTGAAGCTTTCTTT. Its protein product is CASSPTSLSNTEAFF.

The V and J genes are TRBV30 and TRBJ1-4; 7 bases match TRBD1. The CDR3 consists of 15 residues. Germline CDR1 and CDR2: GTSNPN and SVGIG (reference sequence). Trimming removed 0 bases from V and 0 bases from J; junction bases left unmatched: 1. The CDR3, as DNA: TGTGCCTGGAGTGTAGGGACAGCAACTAATGAAAAACTGTTTTTT. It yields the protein CAWSVGTATNEKLFF.

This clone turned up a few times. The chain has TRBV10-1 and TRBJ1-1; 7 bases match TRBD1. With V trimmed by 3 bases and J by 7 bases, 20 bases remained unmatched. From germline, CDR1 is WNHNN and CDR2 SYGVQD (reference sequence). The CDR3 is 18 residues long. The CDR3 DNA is TGCGCCAGCAGTGATGTTGTCCGCAGTTCCGGGACAGAAAATGAAGCTTTCTTT. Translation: CASSDVVRSSGTENEAFF.

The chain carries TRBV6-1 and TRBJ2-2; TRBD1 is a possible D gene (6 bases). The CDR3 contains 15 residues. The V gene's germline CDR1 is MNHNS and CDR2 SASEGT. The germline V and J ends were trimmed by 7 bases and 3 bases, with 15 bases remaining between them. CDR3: CASTGRWTDTGELFF. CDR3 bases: TGTGCCAGCACGGGGAGATGGACAGACACCGGGGAGCTGTTTTTT.

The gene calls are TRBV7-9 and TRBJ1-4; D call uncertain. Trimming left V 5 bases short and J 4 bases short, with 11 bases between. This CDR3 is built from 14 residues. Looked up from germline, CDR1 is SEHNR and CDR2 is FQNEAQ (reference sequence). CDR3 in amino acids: CASSERRYNEKLFF. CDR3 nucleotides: TGTGCCAGCAGCGAGAGGCGGTATAATGAAAAACTGTTTTTT.

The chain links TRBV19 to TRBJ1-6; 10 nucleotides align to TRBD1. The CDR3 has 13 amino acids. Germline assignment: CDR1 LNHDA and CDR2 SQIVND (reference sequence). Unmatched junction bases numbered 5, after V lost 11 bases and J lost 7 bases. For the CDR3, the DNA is TGTGCCTCGGGGGACAGGGGAAATTCACCCCTCCACTTT. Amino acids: CASGDRGNSPLHF. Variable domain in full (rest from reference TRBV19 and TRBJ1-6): DGGITQSPKYLFRKEGQNVTLSCEQNLNHDAMYWYRQDPGQGLRLIYYSQIVNDFQKGDIAEGYSVSREKKESFPLTVTSAQKNPTAFYLCASGDRGNSPLHFGNGTRLTVT.

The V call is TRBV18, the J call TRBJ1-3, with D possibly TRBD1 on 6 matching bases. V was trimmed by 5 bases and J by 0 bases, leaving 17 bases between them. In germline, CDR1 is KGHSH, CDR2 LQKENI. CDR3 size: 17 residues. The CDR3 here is CASSGNRGASSGNTIYF. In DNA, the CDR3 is TGTGCCAGCTCAGGAAACCGGGGGGCCAGCTCTGGAAACACCATATATTTT.

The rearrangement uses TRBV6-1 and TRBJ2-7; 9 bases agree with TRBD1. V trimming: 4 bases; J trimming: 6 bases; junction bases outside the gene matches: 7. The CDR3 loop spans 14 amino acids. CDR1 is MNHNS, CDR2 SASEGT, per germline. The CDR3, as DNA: TGTGCCAGCAGTGCCCGGGACAGGGAGGGCGAGCAGTACTTC. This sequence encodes CASSARDREGEQYF.

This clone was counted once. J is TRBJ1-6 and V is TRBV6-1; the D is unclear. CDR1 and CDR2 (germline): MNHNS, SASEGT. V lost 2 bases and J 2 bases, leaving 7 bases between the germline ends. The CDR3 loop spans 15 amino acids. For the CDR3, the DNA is TGTGCCAGCAGTGAAACGGGGACCTATAATTCACCCCTCCACTTT. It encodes CASSETGTYNSPLHF.

DNA of the CDR3: TGTGCCAGCAGTACCAGACAGGGGAACACTGAAGCTTTCTTT. Its translation is CASSTRQGNTEAFF. The gene calls are TRBV27 and TRBJ1-1; 7 nucleotides align to TRBD1. The CDR3 contains 14 residues. The V gene's germline CDR1 is MNHEY and CDR2 SMNVEV (reference sequence). With V trimmed by 5 bases and J by 1 base, 4 bases remained unmatched.

CDR3 sequence reads: CASSEDRVGYEQYF. The CDR3, as DNA: TGTGCCAGCAGTGAAGACAGGGTCGGATACGAGCAGTACTTC. This chain links TRBV2 with TRBJ2-7; perhaps TRBD1 as D (6 bases). The CDR3 length is 14 residues. Germline-derived CDR1 and CDR2 are SNHLY and FYNNEI. Trimming cost V 1 base and J 4 bases, with 11 bases left between them.

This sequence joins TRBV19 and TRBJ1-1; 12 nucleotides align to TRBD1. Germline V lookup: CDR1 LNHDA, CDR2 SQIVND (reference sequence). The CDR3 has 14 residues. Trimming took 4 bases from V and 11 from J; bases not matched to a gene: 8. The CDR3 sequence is CASSTPGQGAYAFF. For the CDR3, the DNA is TGTGCCAGTAGTACCCCGGGACAGGGGGCTTACGCTTTCTTT. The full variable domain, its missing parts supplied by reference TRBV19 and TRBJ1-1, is DGGITQSPKYLFRKEGQNVTLSCEQNLNHDAMYWYRQDPGQGLRLIYYSQIVNDFQKGDIAEGYSVSREKKESFPLTVTSAQKNPTAFYLCASSTPGQGAYAFFGQGTRLTVV.

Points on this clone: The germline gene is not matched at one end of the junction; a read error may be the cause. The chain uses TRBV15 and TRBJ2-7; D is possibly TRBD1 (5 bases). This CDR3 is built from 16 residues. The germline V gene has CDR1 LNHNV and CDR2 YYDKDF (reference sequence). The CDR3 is CAISSLLGASSYEQYF. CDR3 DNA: TGTGCCATCAGCAGCCTCCTTGGGGCGAGCTCCTACGAGCAGTACTTC.

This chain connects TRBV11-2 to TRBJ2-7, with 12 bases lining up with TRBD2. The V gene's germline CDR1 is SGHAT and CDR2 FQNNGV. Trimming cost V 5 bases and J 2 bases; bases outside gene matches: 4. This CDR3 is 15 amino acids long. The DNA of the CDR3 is TGTGCCAGCAGCCCCGGACTAGCGGGGCCCTACGAGCAGTACTTC. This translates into CASSPGLAGPYEQYF.

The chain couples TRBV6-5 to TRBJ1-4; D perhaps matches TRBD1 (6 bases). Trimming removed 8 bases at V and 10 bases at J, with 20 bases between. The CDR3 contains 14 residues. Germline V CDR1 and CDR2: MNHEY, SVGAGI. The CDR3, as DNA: TGTGCCAGCGGGGGCCCGGCGCTAAGAGGAAAACTGTTTTTT. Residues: CASGGPALRGKLFF.